The rows below give T cell receptor beta chains drawn from one sample of a study of T cell responses to AZD1222 COVID-19 vaccine. Data came from immunoSEQ multiplex PCR; TCRdb stores just in-frame clones and leaves some out. The sample carries some 150,000 clones, about 89% recorded once. This specimen was peripheral blood, taken on day 0 of AZD1222 vaccination. The receptors derive from an adult in good health. The CDR3 runs from the conserved cysteine through the conserved F or W. Each record gives: CDR3 DNA, CDR3 protein, J gene, clone size, D gene, V gene. The D gene is left open where the match is weak. Where a row states a size, it is once, few, many or the class of an expanded clone; other rows omit it.

CDR3nt: TGTGCCAGAAGACTGGACAGAAACACTGAAGCTTTCTTT; CDR3aa: CARRLDRNTEAFF; j_gene: TRBJ1-1; abundance: -; d_gene: -; v_gene: TRBV5-3
CDR3nt: TGTGCCAGCAGCCAAGGATTGGGCAGCGTAGAGACCCAGTACTTC; CDR3aa: CASSQGLGSVETQYF; j_gene: TRBJ2-5; abundance: -; d_gene: -; v_gene: TRBV3-1/TRBV3-2
CDR3nt: TGTGCCAGCAGTGAAGCAGGGGGCAGAAACACCATATATTTT; CDR3aa: CASSEAGGRNTIYF; j_gene: TRBJ1-3; abundance: -; d_gene: TRBD1; v_gene: TRBV6-1
CDR3nt: TGTGCCAGCAGTTTACTCCCCCGGGGGGCCGCAGATACGCAGTATTTT; CDR3aa: CASSLLPRGAADTQYF; j_gene: TRBJ2-3; abundance: -; d_gene: -; v_gene: TRBV28
CDR3nt: TGTGCCAGCAGTGATTTCTTAGGAGAAAATGAAAAACTGTTTTTT; CDR3aa: CASSDFLGENEKLFF; j_gene: TRBJ1-4; abundance: -; d_gene: -; v_gene: TRBV6-1
CDR3nt: TGTGCCAGTAGTATTACGACAAGACACTCTGGAAACACCATATATTTT; CDR3aa: CASSITTRHSGNTIYF; j_gene: TRBJ1-3; abundance: -; d_gene: -; v_gene: TRBV19
CDR3nt: TGTGCCTGGAGCAACAGGCGGACAACTAATGAAAAACTGTTTTTT; CDR3aa: CAWSNRRTTNEKLFF; j_gene: TRBJ1-4; abundance: -; d_gene: -; v_gene: TRBV30
CDR3nt: TGCGCCAGCAGCTTGAGGACAGGCTCTGAAGCTTTCTTT; CDR3aa: CASSLRTGSEAFF; j_gene: TRBJ1-1; abundance: -; d_gene: TRBD1; v_gene: TRBV5-1
CDR3nt: TGTGCCAGCAATGAGAGGGGGTATAGCAATCAGCCCCAGCATTTT; CDR3aa: CASNERGYSNQPQHF; j_gene: TRBJ1-5; abundance: -; d_gene: -; v_gene: TRBV2
CDR3nt: TGTGCCAGCAGTGAAATATTTTGGGACAGGGGGCTAAACGAGCAGTACTTC; CDR3aa: CASSEIFWDRGLNEQYF; j_gene: TRBJ2-7; abundance: few; d_gene: TRBD1; v_gene: TRBV2
CDR3nt: TGTGCCAGCAGTGAATACGGGCGGGGTGAAGCTTTCTTT; CDR3aa: CASSEYGRGEAFF; j_gene: TRBJ1-1; abundance: -; d_gene: -; v_gene: TRBV2
CDR3nt: TGTGCCAGCAGCTTAGAAGGGGGAGAGACCCAGTACTTC; CDR3aa: CASSLEGGETQYF; j_gene: TRBJ2-5; abundance: -; d_gene: -; v_gene: TRBV7-9
CDR3nt: TGTGCCAGCAGCTCTAGCGTGCTCTACGAGCAGTACTTC; CDR3aa: CASSSSVLYEQYF; j_gene: TRBJ2-7; abundance: -; d_gene: -; v_gene: TRBV7-6
CDR3nt: TGTGCCAGCGACTGGGGGGGCTCTGGAAACACCATATATTTT; CDR3aa: CASDWGGSGNTIYF; j_gene: TRBJ1-3; abundance: -; d_gene: -; v_gene: TRBV6-5
CDR3nt: TGTGCCAGCACCGGGACAGGGCATGGCTACACCTTC; CDR3aa: CASTGTGHGYTF; j_gene: TRBJ1-2; abundance: -; d_gene: TRBD1; v_gene: TRBV28
CDR3nt: TGTGCCAGCAGTCCGGACAGGGTGGGGACCCAGTACTTC; CDR3aa: CASSPDRVGTQYF; j_gene: TRBJ2-5; abundance: -; d_gene: TRBD1; v_gene: TRBV28
CDR3nt: TGTGCCAGCAGTTTAACGGACAGTGGCTACACCTTC; CDR3aa: CASSLTDSGYTF; j_gene: TRBJ1-2; abundance: -; d_gene: -; v_gene: TRBV12-3/TRBV12-4
CDR3nt: TGCACCAGCAGCCAAGACCAAGCGGGAGTCCCCTACGAGCAGTACTTC; CDR3aa: CTSSQDQAGVPYEQYF; j_gene: TRBJ2-7; abundance: few; d_gene: -; v_gene: TRBV1
CDR3nt: TGTGCCAGCAGCCCAGCCCCGAACACTGAAGCTTTCTTT; CDR3aa: CASSPAPNTEAFF; j_gene: TRBJ1-1; abundance: -; d_gene: -; v_gene: TRBV12-3/TRBV12-4
CDR3nt: TGTGCCAGCAGCTTTACCTATAGCAATCAGCCCCAGCATTTT; CDR3aa: CASSFTYSNQPQHF; j_gene: TRBJ1-5; abundance: -; d_gene: -; v_gene: TRBV11-2
CDR3nt: TGTGCCAGCTCACCACCGGTCAGGGGAAGGGTGTTAGAAAAACTGTTTTTT; CDR3aa: CASSPPVRGRVLEKLFF; j_gene: TRBJ1-4; abundance: -; d_gene: -; v_gene: TRBV18
CDR3nt: TGTGCCAGCAGCCAAGCCCTTGCAGGGGTGGAGACCCAGTACTTC; CDR3aa: CASSQALAGVETQYF; j_gene: TRBJ2-5; abundance: -; d_gene: -; v_gene: TRBV3-1/TRBV3-2
CDR3nt: TGTGCCATCGGTCGGGCCTCTGGAAACACCATATATTTT; CDR3aa: CAIGRASGNTIYF; j_gene: TRBJ1-3; abundance: -; d_gene: -; v_gene: TRBV10-3
CDR3nt: TGTGCCAGTAGTATGAATTTTAGCCCGAATATCTATGGCTACACCTTC; CDR3aa: CASSMNFSPNIYGYTF; j_gene: TRBJ1-2; abundance: -; d_gene: -; v_gene: TRBV19
CDR3nt: TGCGCCAGCAGCTTGGCGTCCGGGACAGCGCTCTATGGCTACACCTTC; CDR3aa: CASSLASGTALYGYTF; j_gene: TRBJ1-2; abundance: -; d_gene: TRBD1; v_gene: TRBV5-1
CDR3nt: TGTGCCAGTCGCGAAACAGGTTTCGATCAGCCCCAGCATTTT; CDR3aa: CASRETGFDQPQHF; j_gene: TRBJ1-5; abundance: -; d_gene: -; v_gene: TRBV28
CDR3nt: TGTGCCAGCAGCTCCGGACGTAGCGGGAGTACAGAGACCCAGTACTTC; CDR3aa: CASSSGRSGSTETQYF; j_gene: TRBJ2-5; abundance: -; d_gene: TRBD2; v_gene: TRBV7-2
CDR3nt: TGTGCCATCATGGACAGGGAGGGCTATGGCTACACCTTC; CDR3aa: CAIMDREGYGYTF; j_gene: TRBJ1-2; abundance: -; d_gene: TRBD1; v_gene: TRBV6-5